This TCR beta chain originates from a study of prognosis after radiotherapy for stage I lung cancer (dated by TCRdb to about 2021). As for the study more broadly: Between early 2018 and January 2019, approximately 18 stage I NSCLC patients were enrolled in Nanjing, China. Newly diagnosed primary stage I lung tumors were present in fourteen patients, and oligometastatic NSCLC after surgical resection of the primary tumor was present in several patients. Every patient was regarded as medically inoperable, because of comorbidities in around eleven cases and refusal of surgery in roughly 7 cases. Ages in the cohort of some 13 men and more than 5 women ranged from about 50 to 90 years, with a median of 74. On tumor histology, fewer than 15 patients had adenocarcinoma and several had squamous cell carcinoma. SBRT was delivered in 3 to 5 fractions with a biologically effective dose of at least 100 Gy, and image-guided IMRT or VMAT was used for delivery. In every patient, SBRT was given without any concurrent therapy. About 20% of the 19 patients developed distant metastases after SBRT, at a median of around seven months; the other 15 showed no significant progression. The study profiled peripheral blood TCR beta repertoires from stage I NSCLC patients before and after stereotactic body radiotherapy and related them to distant failure. For each of the approximately 19 patients, one blood sample was taken before SBRT and one after, so the study sequenced around 40 samples in total. Results and caveats for the whole study, not just this receptor: The small cohort and short follow-up limited the study, so independent validation of the findings is needed. After SBRT, the number of unique TCR clones decreased (median about 9,900 before versus about 6,900 after; Wilcoxon paired P=0.011). Differences in TRBV and TRBJ usage frequencies by metastasis status were reportedly observed in two V genes at baseline and in several V and two J genes after SBRT. Post-SBRT Shannon entropy and its change from baseline were lower in patients who developed distant metastases; baseline Shannon entropy was not associated with metastases. No adjustment for multiple comparisons was applied to any of the reported P values. No determination of tumor specificity was made for expanded TCR clones.

The TCR beta CDR3 region was amplified from genomic DNA by two rounds of multiplex PCR. In the first PCR round, primers specific to each TRBV and TRBJ gene were used, and the primer sequences were filed in Chinese patent CN105087789A. The second PCR round used universal primers. The Roche High Pure PCR Template Preparation Kit was used to extract genomic DNA from frozen PBMCs. The libraries underwent paired-end sequencing with 151 bp reads on an Illumina HiSeq 3000. The study's processing was this. CutAdapt was used to remove raw reads lacking the multiplex PCR primer sequences. Using PEAR, the high-quality paired reads were merged into contigs. MiXCR assigned TRB V, D and J gene segments to each contig by aligning to reference sequences. To remove sequencing errors, CDR3 sequences were clustered according to base quality and sequence similarity. Shannon entropy normalized by the natural log of productive TCR sequence number was used as the measure of diversity. One minus Shannon entropy divided by the natural log of the number of unique clonotypes was used as the definition of clonality. The Youden index of ROC curves was used to select progression-free survival cut-offs for repertoire metrics, and analyses were performed in R 3.5.3. In TCRdb, the public reads were trimmed at Q25 with fastp and aligned with MiXCR, with productive beta chains retained. For every CDR3 protein sequence, its rows merge into one entry that carries the most common genes and DNA. It is TCRdb's table, rather than the study itself, that gives the V and J calls and clone size. This sample is represented by 26,000 or so distinct CDR3 sequences; 25% to 30% of them were singletons. 30% to 40% of the sample rests with the top ten.

This clonotype was seen ten or more times. Its antigen is unknown. No base quality values were provided; no much bigger clone lies one nucleotide off. All patients had node-negative disease on CT and PET/CT, and none had a history of other malignancies or prior chemotherapy or radiotherapy. At each of two time points, 4.5 to 7 milliliters of peripheral venous blood were collected in EDTA tubes. PBMCs were isolated by Ficoll-Paque Plus density-gradient centrifugation. Right after collection, samples were kept at -80 degrees C until analysis. Taken from the germline V gene, the CDR1 and CDR2 loops are SGHAT and FQNNGV. Trimming removed 1 base from V and 7 bases from J; the gene matches leave 6 bases unexplained. CDR3 length: 14 amino acids, cysteine to phenylalanine. CDR3 DNA is the only sequence kept; it has 42 bases, read in frame from the first base.

The sequence is built from TRBV11-2 and TRBJ1-1, with 7 central nucleotides matching TRBD1. This sequence originates from a donor aged 50 or older with non-small cell lung cancer. Sequenced here: PBMCs, sampled before or after stereotactic body radiation therapy (not recorded which). The CDR3 region reads CASSLVRTGDEAFF. In nucleotide form, the sequence is TGTGCCAGCAGCTTAGTTCGAACAGGGGATGAAGCTTTCTTT.